This entry concerns a single TCR beta chain. Its antigen is as yet unknown. Use of 60 Vbeta and 13 Jbeta primers characterized the PCR. The assay was immunoSEQ multiplex PCR, and TCRdb's table has in-frame clones only and misses some. The sample records about 210,000 clones, 65% to 85% being singletons. The CDR3 runs 14 residues. Trimming cost V 6 bases and J 4 bases; bases outside gene matches: 5. Per germline, CDR1 MNHEY and CDR2 SVGAGI. These data originate in a study of cytomegalovirus exposure and HLA in healthy donors. Findings and limits, study-wide: It was confirmed in vitro that a few of the CMV-associated chains were specific for CMV antigens. TCR beta chain V- and J-gene trimming was linked, in a later analysis, to a missense variant in DCLRE1C.

The TCR sequence derives from a man aged 40-49 years in good health and CMV-seropositive. The sequenced material came from PBMCs. This rearrangement joins TRBV6-5 to TRBJ1-5; 8 bases are shared with TRBD1. In DNA, the CDR3 is TGTGCCAGCAGCCAGGACAGGGCGAATCAGCCCCAGCATTTT. Residues: CASSQDRANQPQHF.